Below, 14 T cell receptor beta chains from the same sample are listed, as sequenced in a study of graft-versus-host responses after intestinal transplantation. These TCRs' antigens remain unknown. Assay: immunoSEQ multiplex PCR; the TCRdb copy retains only in-frame clones and omits some. The sample includes about 130,000 clones, more than 80% of them seen just once. The sample here was unstimulated CD4+ T cells sorted from spleen or lymph node cells, taken before intestinal transplant. These receptors were obtained from a human donor who received an intestinal transplant.

This clone was seen a single time. The V call is TRBV5-6, the J call TRBJ2-5; D assignment may be TRBD1 or TRBD2 (6 bases each). V lost 1 base and J lost 6, with 10 bases in between. Per germline, CDR1 SGHDT and CDR2 YYEEEE. The CDR3 spans 13 residues. CDR3 residues: CASSLRGRQTQYF. In nucleotides, the CDR3 is TGTGCCAGCAGCTTGAGGGGGAGGCAGACCCAGTACTTC.

The chain recombines TRBV7-8 with TRBJ1-3, with 7 nucleotides matching TRBD1. Germline trimming cut 0 bases from V and 0 bases from J; bases unmatched to any gene: 2. This CDR3 comprises 16 residues. Germline V gene lookup returns CDR1 SGHVS and CDR2 FQNEAQ. Written as DNA, the CDR3 is TGTGCCAGCAGCTTAGCACGACAGGGCTCTGGAAACACCATATATTTT. Protein sequence: CASSLARQGSGNTIYF.

The chain carries TRBV6-5 and TRBJ1-2; perhaps TRBD1 as D (6 bases). The CDR3 is 12 amino acids. The germline V gene has CDR1 MNHEY and CDR2 SVGAGI. Trimming took 5 bases from V and 6 from J, leaving 10 bases between them. The CDR3 DNA is TGTGCCAGCAGTAACAGACAGGATGGCTACACCTTC. Protein product: CASSNRQDGYTF.

J is TRBJ2-3 and V is TRBV19, with 7 bases fitting TRBD2. V lost 3 bases and J lost 6; bases outside the gene matches: 3. The CDR3 length is 13 residues. Looked up from germline, CDR1 is LNHDA and CDR2 is SQIVND (reference sequence). The CDR3 sequence: CASSIPGGDTQYF. CDR3 nucleotide sequence: TGTGCCAGTAGTATCCCGGGAGGCGATACGCAGTATTTT.

This clone was counted once. The chain employs TRBV2 and TRBJ1-6; TRBD1 is a possible D gene (5 bases). The V gene lost 4 bases and the J gene lost 9 bases, with 10 bases spanning the gap. CDR1 is SNHLY, CDR2 FYNNEI, per germline. CDR3 size: 13 residues. This CDR3 is CASSVRGGSPLHF. The DNA for the CDR3 is TGTGCCAGCAGTGTACGGGGGGGTTCACCCCTCCACTTT. The variable domain in full, with the rest retrieved from reference TRBV2 and TRBJ1-6, is EPEVTQTPSHQVTQMGQEVILRCVPISNHLYFYWYRQILGQKVEFLVSFYNNEISEKSEIFDDQFSVERPDGSNFTLKIRSTKLEDSAMYFCASSVRGGSPLHFGNGTRLTVT.

The CDR3: CASSLDAGLGRTTDTQYF. The CDR3, as DNA: TGCGCCAGCAGCTTGGACGCTGGTTTGGGCCGAACCACAGATACGCAGTATTTT. The chain has TRBV5-1 and TRBJ2-3; no clear D. The germline V gene encodes CDR1 SGHRS and CDR2 YFSETQ. V lost 0 bases and J lost 2, with 19 bases in between. The CDR3 length is 18 residues.

Here the CDR3 DNA reads TGTGCCAGTAGATCCCCCGGGACATCCTATTTCACCATATATTTT. Encoded protein: CASRSPGTSYFTIYF. This rearrangement joins TRBV19 to TRBJ1-3; D is possibly TRBD1 (6 bases). The CDR3 runs 15 residues. Germline CDR1 and CDR2: LNHDA and SQIVND (reference sequence). Trimming left V 6 bases short and J 9 bases short, with 21 bases between.

This sequence joins TRBV18 and TRBJ1-3; unclear D gene. V was clipped by 4 bases and J by 4 bases, with 11 bases between them. This CDR3 comprises 14 residues. Germline assignment: CDR1 KGHSH and CDR2 LQKENI. CDR3 amino acids: CASSREQIGNTIYF. The DNA of the CDR3 is TGTGCCAGCTCACGAGAACAGATAGGAAACACCATATATTTT.

The V gene is TRBV30, the J gene TRBJ1-1; D is uncertain. In germline, CDR1 is GTSNPN, CDR2 SVGIG (reference sequence). The V gene lost 3 bases and the J gene lost 5 bases, with 10 bases spanning the gap. The CDR3 sequence is 12 residues long. CDR3 protein: CAWSPTWTEAFF. The CDR3 DNA is TGTGCCTGGAGCCCTACTTGGACTGAAGCTTTCTTT.

V and J are TRBV2 and TRBJ1-3; maybe TRBD1 (5 bases). Germline CDR1 and CDR2: SNHLY and FYNNEI. V shed 6 bases and J shed 4 bases, with 16 bases lying between them. The CDR3 totals 15 residues. The CDR3 region has the DNA TGTGCCAGCAGCCGACCAGGGACGGGAGGAAACACCATATATTTT. It codes for CASSRPGTGGNTIYF.

This chain joins TRBV5-5 and TRBJ2-7, with D perhaps matching TRBD2 (6 bases). There are 17 residues in the CDR3. Germline CDR1 is SGHKS and CDR2 is YYEKEE (reference sequence). V was pared by 0 bases and J by 3 bases, with 19 bases between. Here the CDR3 DNA reads TGTGCCAGCAGCTTGGCCTCAGCGAGGAGGGGCGGCTACGAGCAGTACTTC. This translates into CASSLASARRGGYEQYF.

V and J are TRBV2 and TRBJ1-4, with D unclear. The CDR3 runs to 12 residues. Trimming removed 0 bases from V and 15 bases from J, with 11 bases in between. Germline CDR1 reads SNHLY; CDR2 reads FYNNEI. CDR3 amino acids: CASSEAPGRVFF. In DNA, the CDR3 is TGTGCCAGCAGTGAAGCGCCAGGAAGAGTGTTTTTT.

The chain joins TRBV11-1 to TRBJ1-1; weak D call: TRBD1 (6 bases). The germline gives CDR1 SGHAT, CDR2 FQDESV (reference sequence). The CDR3 sequence is 15 residues long. V was clipped by 3 bases and J by 0 bases, with 11 bases between them. The chain's CDR3 is CASSFGQTVNTEAFF. CDR3 in DNA: TGTGCCAGCAGCTTTGGACAGACGGTGAACACTGAAGCTTTCTTT.

The chain has TRBV10-2 and TRBJ1-1; D remains unclear. Trimming pared 3 bases from V and 1 base from J, leaving 12 bases between. Germline CDR1 is WSHSY and CDR2 is SAAADI. The CDR3 consists of 15 residues. In DNA, the CDR3 is TGCGCCAGCAGTGATAGGGCAGGAGCGAACACTGAAGCTTTCTTT. Its protein product is CASSDRAGANTEAFF.